These 17 T cell receptor beta chains were sequenced from one sample in a study of blood T cells in healthy people across ages. It was with a sample-barcoded 5' primer and a J-beta primer mix that a second PCR of about 6 to 12 cycles was run. TCRdb independently ran MiXCR on the 5' RACE reads; one entry per CDR3 protein. The table lists fewer than 900,000 distinct CDR3 sequences, around 40% of them singletons. The sample taken for sequencing was blood. These receptors were obtained from a woman between 55 and 75 years old in good health.

The V and J genes are TRBV6-2 or TRBV6-3 and TRBJ1-5; D remains ambiguous. Germline CDR1 reads MNHEY; CDR2 reads SVGEGT. Trimming stripped 2 bases from V and 3 bases from J, with 11 bases between. The CDR3 runs to 15 residues. Written as DNA, the CDR3 is TGTGCCAGCAGTTACGCAGTCGAAATCAATCAGCCCCAGCATTTT. Residues: CASSYAVEINQPQHF.

In DNA, the CDR3 is TGCAGCGTCGCCCAGCTAGTCCTTTCCTACAATGAGCAGTACTTC. Encoded protein: CSVAQLVLSYNEQYF. This chain uses TRBV29-1 with TRBJ2-1; D ambiguous. The J call may not be correct, given that the DNA end is closer to TRBJ2-7. The germline V gene encodes CDR1 SQVTM and CDR2 ANQGSEA. This CDR3 is 15 amino acids long.

The chain has TRBV20-1 and TRBJ2-5; tentative D call: TRBD2 (5 bases). Germline V gene data show CDR1 as DFQATT and CDR2 as SNEGSKA (reference sequence). This CDR3 is built from 13 residues. The ends were cut back, 1 base at V and 2 bases at J, with 8 bases in the middle. The CDR3 is CSARGEKQETQYF. The CDR3 DNA is TGCAGTGCTAGAGGGGAGAAACAAGAGACCCAGTACTTC.

The chain recombines TRBV20-1 with TRBJ2-3; TRBD2 might be the D (6 bases). The V end lost 3 bases, the J end lost 4 bases, and 14 bases lay between the germline ends. The CDR3 has 14 amino acids. Germline V gives CDR1 DFQATT, CDR2 SNEGSKA (reference sequence). This CDR3 reads CSASRLDGADTQYF. In DNA form, the CDR3 reads TGCAGTGCTAGTAGACTAGATGGCGCAGATACGCAGTATTTT.

J is TRBJ2-7 and V is TRBV13, with TRBD1 identical over 9 bases. The CDR3 is 14 residues long. Germline V CDR1 and CDR2: PRHDT, FYEKMQ (reference sequence). Trimming cost V 5 bases and J 4 bases; bases outside gene matches: 6. The DNA of the CDR3 is TGTGCCAGCAGCCGGACCGGGACAGGGTACGAGCAGTACTTC. This translates into CASSRTGTGYEQYF.

The rearrangement joins TRBV9 to TRBJ1-3; D is ambiguous. The CDR3 covers 14 residues. CDR1 and CDR2 (germline): SGDLS, YYNGEE. Trimming removed 1 base at V and 4 bases at J, with 9 bases between. The CDR3 DNA sequence: TGTGCCAGCAGCGTACCCGGCCTAGGAAACACCATATATTTT. This encodes CASSVPGLGNTIYF.

In this sample, this clonotype turned up a few times. This sequence joins TRBV6-5 and TRBJ1-6; D may be TRBD1 (5 bases). Between the trimmed V and J ends, which lost 0 bases and 5 bases, there was a span of 14 bases. The CDR3 extends over 17 amino acids. The V gene's germline CDR1 is MNHEY and CDR2 SVGAGI. The CDR3 nucleotides are TGTGCCAGCAGTTACTCGTTTCCGGACATAGATAATTCACCCCTCCACTTT. This sequence encodes CASSYSFPDIDNSPLHF.

The chain joins TRBV5-1 to TRBJ2-7, with 11 bases aligning to TRBD2. V lost 0 bases, J lost 2 bases, and 7 bases stayed unmatched. The CDR3 contains 17 residues. CDR1 and CDR2 (germline): SGHRS, YFSETQ. The CDR3 sequence is CASSLAPSGGSTYEQYF. The CDR3 region has the DNA TGCGCCAGCAGCTTGGCACCTAGCGGGGGGTCCACCTACGAGCAGTACTTC. The whole variable domain, filled in from reference TRBV5-1 and TRBJ2-7, reads KAGVTQTPRYLIKTRGQQVTLSCSPISGHRSVSWYQQTPGQGLQFLFEYFSETQRNKGNFPGRFSGRQFSNSRSEMNVSTLELGDSALYLCASSLAPSGGSTYEQYFGPGTRLTVT.

In this sample, this clonotype turned up many times. This chain connects TRBV7-9 to TRBJ2-7; D is possibly TRBD2 (6 bases). Looked up from germline, CDR1 is SEHNR and CDR2 is FQNEAQ (reference sequence). V was trimmed by 5 bases and J by 2 bases, leaving 16 bases between them. The CDR3 totals 15 residues. The CDR3 DNA reads TGTGCCAGCAGCGTAGGTCTAGCGACCACCTACGAGCAGTACTTC. Its protein is CASSVGLATTYEQYF.

The chain joins TRBV20-1 to TRBJ1-2; 7 nucleotides line up with TRBD1. The germline V gene encodes CDR1 DFQATT and CDR2 SNEGSKA (reference sequence). CDR3 size: 13 residues. V dropped 5 bases and J dropped 5; count of bases not matched to a gene: 8. CDR3 amino acids: CSAYRDSSYGYTF. In DNA, the CDR3 is TGCAGTGCTTACCGGGACAGCTCATATGGCTACACCTTC.

The rearrangement joins TRBV20-1 to TRBJ2-1; the D is unclear. V was trimmed by 4 bases and J by 7 bases, leaving 8 bases between them. Germline V lookup: CDR1 DFQATT, CDR2 SNEGSKA (reference sequence). The CDR3 consists of 11 residues. CDR3 in amino acids: CSATYLNEQFF. The CDR3 region has the DNA TGCAGTGCTACCTACTTGAATGAGCAGTTCTTC.

The chain recombines TRBV14 with TRBJ2-2; no reliable D call. CDR3 length: 20 amino acids. Germline CDR1 is SGHDN and CDR2 is FVKESK. V lost 2 bases, J lost 1 base, and 23 bases lay in between. The CDR3 loop reads CASSQPPYSPVGKNTGELFF. The CDR3, as DNA: TGTGCCAGCAGCCAACCACCCTACTCACCGGTCGGAAAGAACACCGGGGAGCTGTTTTTT.

This clonotype occurred a few times. V gene TRBV12-3 or TRBV12-4 combines with J gene TRBJ2-7, with D perhaps TRBD1 (5 bases). Between the trimmed V and J ends, which lost 3 bases and 3 bases, there was a span of 12 bases. The CDR3 totals 14 residues. CDR3 protein: CASSFGQGIYEQYF. Here the CDR3 DNA reads TGTGCCAGCAGTTTTGGGCAGGGTATCTACGAGCAGTACTTC.

The J gene is TRBJ2-5, the V gene TRBV21-1; the table's D call, TRBD2, has no DNA check behind it. TRBV21-1 is flagged as a pseudogene. This CDR3 spans 16 amino acids. The CDR3 is CASSTPAVGVGETQYF. The CDR3 DNA follows: TGTGCCAGCAGCACTCCCGCTGTGGGAGTAGGGGAGACCCAGTACTTC.

This clonotype has a handful of counts. In DNA form, the CDR3 reads TGTGCCAGCAGGCGACCGGGACAGGGTTGGAATGAGCAGTTCTTC. This gives the protein CASRRPGQGWNEQFF. The V call is TRBV6-2 or TRBV6-3, the J call TRBJ2-1, with 9 nucleotides matching TRBD1. The junction had 10 bases not matched to a gene; V was cut back by 6 bases and J by 7 bases. Germline CDR1 reads MNHEY; CDR2 reads SVGEGT. CDR3 length: 15 residues.

J is TRBJ1-2 and V is TRBV6-6, with TRBD1 identical over 7 bases. The CDR3 is 15 residues long. Germline trimming cut 5 bases from V and 4 bases from J; bases unmatched to any gene: 10. Germline V gene sequence: CDR1 MNHNY, CDR2 SVGAGI (reference sequence). CDR3 nucleotides: TGTGCCAGCAGTCAGGGACAGAGCGAATTCTATGGCTACACCTTC. This translates into CASSQGQSEFYGYTF.

Turning to this clonotype: A much larger clone lies one base from this, so it may be a read error. The CDR3 nucleotides read TGTGCCAGCAGGGGGTTTTGGGAGCAGTACTTC. This encodes CASRGFWEQYF. This chain uses TRBV3-1 with TRBJ2-7; no clear D. Trimming removed 6 bases from V and 7 bases from J, with 10 bases in between. Germline lookup yields CDR1 LGHDT and CDR2 YNNKEL (reference sequence). The CDR3 spans 11 residues.